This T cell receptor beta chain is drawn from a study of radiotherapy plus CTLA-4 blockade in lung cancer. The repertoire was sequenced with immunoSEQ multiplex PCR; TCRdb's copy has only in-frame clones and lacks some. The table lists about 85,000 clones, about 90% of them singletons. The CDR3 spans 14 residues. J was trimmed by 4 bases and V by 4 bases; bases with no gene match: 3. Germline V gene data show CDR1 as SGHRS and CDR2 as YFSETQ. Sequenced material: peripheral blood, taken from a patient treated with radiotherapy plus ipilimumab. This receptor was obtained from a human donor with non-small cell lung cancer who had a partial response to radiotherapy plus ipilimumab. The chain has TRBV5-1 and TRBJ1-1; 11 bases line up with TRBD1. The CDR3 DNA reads TGCGCCAGCAGCGTGGGACAGGGGGTCACTGAAGCTTTCTTT. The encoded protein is CASSVGQGVTEAFF.